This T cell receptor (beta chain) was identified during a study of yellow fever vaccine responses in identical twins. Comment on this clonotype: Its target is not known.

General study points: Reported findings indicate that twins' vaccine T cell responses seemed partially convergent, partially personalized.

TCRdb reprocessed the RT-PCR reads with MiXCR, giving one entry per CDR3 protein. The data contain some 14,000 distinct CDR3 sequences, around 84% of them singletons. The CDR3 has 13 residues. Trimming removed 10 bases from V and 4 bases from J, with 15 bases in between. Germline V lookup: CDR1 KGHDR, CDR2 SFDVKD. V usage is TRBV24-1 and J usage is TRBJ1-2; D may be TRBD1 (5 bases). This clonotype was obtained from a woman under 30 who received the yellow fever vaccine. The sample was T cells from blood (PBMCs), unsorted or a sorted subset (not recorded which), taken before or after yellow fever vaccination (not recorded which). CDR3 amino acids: CATLGEDGYGYTF. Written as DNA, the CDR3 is TGTGCCACTCTGGGGGAAGATGGCTATGGCTACACCTTC.